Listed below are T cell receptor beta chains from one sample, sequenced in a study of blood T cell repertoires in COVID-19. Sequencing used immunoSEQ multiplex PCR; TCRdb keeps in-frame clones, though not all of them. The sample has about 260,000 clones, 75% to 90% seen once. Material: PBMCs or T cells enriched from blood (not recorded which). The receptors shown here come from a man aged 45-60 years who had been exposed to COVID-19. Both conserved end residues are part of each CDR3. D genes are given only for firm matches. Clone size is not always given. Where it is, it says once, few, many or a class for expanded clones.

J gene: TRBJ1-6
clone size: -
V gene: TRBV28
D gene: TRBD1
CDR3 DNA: TGTGCCAGCCTTGTATCACCGGGACAGGGTAGCTCACCCCTCCACTTT
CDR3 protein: CASLVSPGQGSSPLHF

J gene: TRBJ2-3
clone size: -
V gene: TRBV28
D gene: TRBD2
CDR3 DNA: TGTGCCAGCAGTTTAGGGCCGACCGGGGGGAACACAGATACGCAGTATTTT
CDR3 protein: CASSLGPTGGNTDTQYF

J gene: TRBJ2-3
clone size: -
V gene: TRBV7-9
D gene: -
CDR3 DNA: TGTGCCAGCCACAAGTGGGATACGCAGTATTTT
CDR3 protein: CASHKWDTQYF

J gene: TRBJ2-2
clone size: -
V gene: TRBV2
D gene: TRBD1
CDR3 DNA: TGTGCCAGCAGACCCGCACAGGGGTATGTGGGGGAGCTGTTTTTT
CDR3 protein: CASRPAQGYVGELFF

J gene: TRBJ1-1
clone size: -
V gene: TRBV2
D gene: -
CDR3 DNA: TGTGCCAGCAGAGTACAGGGTGTGAACACTGAAGCTTTCTTT
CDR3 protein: CASRVQGVNTEAFF

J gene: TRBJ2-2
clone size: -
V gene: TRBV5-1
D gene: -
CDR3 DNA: TGCGCCAGCAGCTTGGGCGACTCCCCCCGGGAGCTGTTTTTT
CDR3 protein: CASSLGDSPRELFF

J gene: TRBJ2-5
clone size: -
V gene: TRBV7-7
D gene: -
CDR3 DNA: TGTGCTAGCAGCTTAGACCGGTCGGAGACCCAGTACTTC
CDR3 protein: CASSLDRSETQYF

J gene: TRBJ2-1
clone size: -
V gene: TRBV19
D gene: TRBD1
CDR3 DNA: TGTGCCAGTAGTATAAGCAGGGGGATAGGGGTTCAGTTCTTC
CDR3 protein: CASSISRGIGVQFF

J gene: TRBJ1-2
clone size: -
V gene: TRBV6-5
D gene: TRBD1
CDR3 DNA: TGTGCCAGCAGCCTTAACAGGGGGCTGAACTATGGCTACACCTTC
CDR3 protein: CASSLNRGLNYGYTF

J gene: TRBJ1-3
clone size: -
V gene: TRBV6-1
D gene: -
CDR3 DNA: TGTGCCAGCAGTGAAGATCGGGGTTATCGAAACACCATATATTTT
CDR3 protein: CASSEDRGYRNTIYF

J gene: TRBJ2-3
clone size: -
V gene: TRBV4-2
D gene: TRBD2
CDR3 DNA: TGTGCCAGCAGCCAGGAAGGGCGGGAGGGACATAATACGCAGTATTTT
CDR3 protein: CASSQEGREGHNTQYF

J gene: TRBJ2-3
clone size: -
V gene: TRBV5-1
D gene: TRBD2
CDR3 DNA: TGCGCCAGCAGTTCCGGACTAGCGGGGAGGGGGGATACGCAGTATTTT
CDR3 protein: CASSSGLAGRGDTQYF

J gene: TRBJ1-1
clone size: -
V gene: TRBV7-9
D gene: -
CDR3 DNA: TGTGCCAGCAGCTCACACATTCAGGTTTTCACTGAAGCTTTCTTT
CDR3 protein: CASSSHIQVFTEAFF

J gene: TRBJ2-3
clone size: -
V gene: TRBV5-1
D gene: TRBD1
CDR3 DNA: TGCGCCAGCAGCCTCCAGGGGGCTCAGGATACGCAGTATTTT
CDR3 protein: CASSLQGAQDTQYF

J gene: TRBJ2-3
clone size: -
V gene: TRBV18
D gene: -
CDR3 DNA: TGTGCCAGTTTTTTAACCTACGGGATATTCACAGATACGCAGTATTTT
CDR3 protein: CASFLTYGIFTDTQYF

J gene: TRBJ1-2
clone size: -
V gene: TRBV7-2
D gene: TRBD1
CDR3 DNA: TGTGCCAGCAGCGATTTGTGGACAGGACAGGGGGGCGTTTACACCTTC
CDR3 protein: CASSDLWTGQGGVYTF

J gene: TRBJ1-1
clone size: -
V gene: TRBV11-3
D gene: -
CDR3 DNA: TGTGCCAGCAGCTTGGGGGCAGTGAACACTGAAGCTTTCTTT
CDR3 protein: CASSLGAVNTEAFF

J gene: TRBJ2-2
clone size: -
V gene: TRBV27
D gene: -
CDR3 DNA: TGTGCCAGCAGCCGACAGTGGTCCACCGGGGAGCTGTTTTTT
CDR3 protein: CASSRQWSTGELFF

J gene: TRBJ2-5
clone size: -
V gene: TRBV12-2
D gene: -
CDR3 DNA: TGTGCAAGTCGCCTAGGACAATCTCGGTACTTC
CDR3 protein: CASRLGQSRYF

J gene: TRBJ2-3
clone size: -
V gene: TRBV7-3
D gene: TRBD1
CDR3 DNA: TGTGCCAGCAGCTCCGGGACAGGGGTTGTTTATACGCAGTATTTT
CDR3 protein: CASSSGTGVVYTQYF

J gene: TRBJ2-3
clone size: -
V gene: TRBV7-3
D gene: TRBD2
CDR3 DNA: TGTGCCAGCAGCCAACTAGCGGGAGATACGCAGTATTTT
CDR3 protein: CASSQLAGDTQYF

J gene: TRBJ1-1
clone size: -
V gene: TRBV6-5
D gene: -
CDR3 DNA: TGTGCCAGCAGTTCGTCAGGGTACACTGAAGCTTTCTTT
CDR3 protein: CASSSSGYTEAFF

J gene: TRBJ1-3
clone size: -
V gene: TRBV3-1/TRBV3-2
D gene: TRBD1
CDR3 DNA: TGTGCCAGCAGCTGGGGACAGCGAAACACCATATATTTT
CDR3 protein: CASSWGQRNTIYF

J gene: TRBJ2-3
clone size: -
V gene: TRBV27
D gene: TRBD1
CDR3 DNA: TGTGCCAGCAGGAAAGGGACAGGCCGCGACACAGATACGCAGTATTTT
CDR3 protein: CASRKGTGRDTDTQYF

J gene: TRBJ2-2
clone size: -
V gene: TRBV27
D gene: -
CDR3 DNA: TGTGCCAGCAGTTATCGAGTCGGCACCGGGGAGCTGTTTTTT
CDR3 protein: CASSYRVGTGELFF

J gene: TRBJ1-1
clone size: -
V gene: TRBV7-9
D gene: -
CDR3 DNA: TGTGCCAGCAGCTTAGGAGTTGGGGGCCCAGGACCCCTTGAAGCTTTCTTT
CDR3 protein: CASSLGVGGPGPLEAFF

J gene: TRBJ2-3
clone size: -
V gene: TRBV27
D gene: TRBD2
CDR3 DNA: TGTGCCACCCGACTAGCGGGGGGATTCTCGGCAGATACGCAGTATTTT
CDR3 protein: CATRLAGGFSADTQYF

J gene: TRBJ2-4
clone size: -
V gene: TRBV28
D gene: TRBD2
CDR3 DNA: TGTGCCAGCAGTTTATTGGCGGGGGGGCTGAACATTCAGTACTTC
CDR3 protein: CASSLLAGGLNIQYF

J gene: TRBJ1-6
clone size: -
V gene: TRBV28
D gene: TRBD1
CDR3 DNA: TGTGCCACTGGACAGGTTAATTCACCCCTCCACTTT
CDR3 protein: CATGQVNSPLHF

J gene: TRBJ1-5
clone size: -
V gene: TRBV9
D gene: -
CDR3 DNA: TGTGCCAGCAGCGTAGGAGGACACGGTGGGCCCCAGCATTTT
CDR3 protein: CASSVGGHGGPQHF

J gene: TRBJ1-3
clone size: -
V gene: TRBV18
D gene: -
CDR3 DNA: TGTGCCAGCTCACCGGGAACAGGGTTTAGCTCTGGAAACACCATATATTTT
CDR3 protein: CASSPGTGFSSGNTIYF

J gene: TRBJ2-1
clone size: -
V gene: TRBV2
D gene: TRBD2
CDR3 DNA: TGTGCCAGCAGCTCGCTTGGACTAGCGGGAGGCCGGCTAGCTGGCAGTGAGCAGTTCTTC
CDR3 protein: CASSSLGLAGGRLAGSEQFF

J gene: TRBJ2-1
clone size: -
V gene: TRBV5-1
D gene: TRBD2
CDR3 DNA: TGCGCCAGCAGCATCCGACTAGCGGGGCTTGAGCAGTTCTTC
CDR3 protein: CASSIRLAGLEQFF

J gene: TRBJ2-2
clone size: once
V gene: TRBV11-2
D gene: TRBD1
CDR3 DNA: TGTGCCAGCGAGTGGGACAGGGGTGCCGGGGAGCTGTTTTTT
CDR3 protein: CASEWDRGAGELFF

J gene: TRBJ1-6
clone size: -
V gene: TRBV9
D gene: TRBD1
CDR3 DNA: TGTGCCAGCAGCCCAGAGACAGGGCGGACACCCCTCCACTTT
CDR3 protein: CASSPETGRTPLHF

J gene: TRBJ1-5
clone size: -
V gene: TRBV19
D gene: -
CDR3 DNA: TGTGCCAGTAGTTGGCGGGGGCTGGGGAATCAGCCCCAGCATTTT
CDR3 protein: CASSWRGLGNQPQHF

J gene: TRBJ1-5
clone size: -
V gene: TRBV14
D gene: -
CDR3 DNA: TGTGCCAGCAGCCAGGGAGTAGGGCATTTT
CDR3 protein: CASSQGVGHF

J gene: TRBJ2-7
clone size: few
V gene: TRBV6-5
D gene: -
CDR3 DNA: TGTGCCAGCAGCAACAGGGTAGGGGACGAGCAGTACTTC
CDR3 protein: CASSNRVGDEQYF

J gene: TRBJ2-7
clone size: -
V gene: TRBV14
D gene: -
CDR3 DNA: TGTGCCAGCAGCCAATGGTCAGGGGCTTACGAGCAGTACTTC
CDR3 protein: CASSQWSGAYEQYF

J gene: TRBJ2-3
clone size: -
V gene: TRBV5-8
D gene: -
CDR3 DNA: TGTGCCAGCAGCTTGGCAGGGGCAGATACGCAGTATTTT
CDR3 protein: CASSLAGADTQYF

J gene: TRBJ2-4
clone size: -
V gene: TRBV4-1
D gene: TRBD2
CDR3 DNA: TGCGCCAGCCCCCATTGCGGGGGAATCGCCAAAAACATTCAGTACTTC
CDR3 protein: CASPHCGGIAKNIQYF